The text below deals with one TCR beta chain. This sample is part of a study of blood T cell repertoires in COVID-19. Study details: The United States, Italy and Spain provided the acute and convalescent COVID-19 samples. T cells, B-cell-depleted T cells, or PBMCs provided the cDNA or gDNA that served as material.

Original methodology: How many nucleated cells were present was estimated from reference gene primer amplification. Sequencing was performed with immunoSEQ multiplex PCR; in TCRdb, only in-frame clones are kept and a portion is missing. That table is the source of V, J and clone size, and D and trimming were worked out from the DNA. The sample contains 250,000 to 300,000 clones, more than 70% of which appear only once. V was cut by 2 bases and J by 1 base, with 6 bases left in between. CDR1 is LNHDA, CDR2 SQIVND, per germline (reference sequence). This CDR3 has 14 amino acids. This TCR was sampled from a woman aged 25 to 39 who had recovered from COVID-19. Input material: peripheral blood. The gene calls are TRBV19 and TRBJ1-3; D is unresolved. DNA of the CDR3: TGTGCCAGTAGTATAAGGACTTCTGGAAACACCATATATTTT. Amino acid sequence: CASSIRTSGNTIYF.